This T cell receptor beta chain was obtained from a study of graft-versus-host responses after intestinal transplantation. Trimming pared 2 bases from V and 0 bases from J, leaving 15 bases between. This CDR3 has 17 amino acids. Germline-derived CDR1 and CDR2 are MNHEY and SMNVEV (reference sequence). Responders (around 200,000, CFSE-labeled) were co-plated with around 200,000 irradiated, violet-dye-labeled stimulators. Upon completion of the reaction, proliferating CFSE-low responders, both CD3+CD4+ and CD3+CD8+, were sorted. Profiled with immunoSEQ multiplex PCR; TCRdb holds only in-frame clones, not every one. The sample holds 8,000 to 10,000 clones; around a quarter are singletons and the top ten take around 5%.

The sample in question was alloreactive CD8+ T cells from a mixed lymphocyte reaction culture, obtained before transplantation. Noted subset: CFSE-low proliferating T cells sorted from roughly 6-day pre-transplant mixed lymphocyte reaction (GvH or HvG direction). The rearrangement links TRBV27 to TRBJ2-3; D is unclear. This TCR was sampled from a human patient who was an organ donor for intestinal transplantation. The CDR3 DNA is TGTGCCAGCAGTTTACTACAGCCACTGGGAAGCACAGATACGCAGTATTTT. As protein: CASSLLQPLGSTDTQYF.